This T cell receptor (beta chain) was profiled in a study of T cell changes during pregnancy in multiple sclerosis. This clone showed up just a few times. Some clones are missing from TCRdb's copy, which holds only in-frame ones; the method was immunoSEQ multiplex PCR. Of 48,000 or so clones in the sample, about 90% are singletons; the top ten hold 1% to 1.5%. Trimming removed 2 bases at V and 0 bases at J, with 7 bases between. Germline V gene sequence: CDR1 SNHLY, CDR2 FYNNEI. The CDR3 is made up of 14 amino acids. The V and J genes are TRBV2 and TRBJ1-1, with D hard to call. Sequencing used CD4+ T cells from peripheral blood mononuclear cells, obtained in the second trimester of pregnancy. The clonotype originates from a female donor with multiple sclerosis, enrolled in a pregnancy study. The CDR3 DNA follows: TGTGCCAGCAGTGAAATTCAGTTGAACACTGAAGCTTTCTTT. Encoded protein: CASSEIQLNTEAFF. Full variable domain (rest looked up from reference TRBV2 and TRBJ1-1): EPEVTQTPSHQVTQMGQEVILRCVPISNHLYFYWYRQILGQKVEFLVSFYNNEISEKSEIFDDQFSVERPDGSNFTLKIRSTKLEDSAMYFCASSEIQLNTEAFFGQGTRLTVV.